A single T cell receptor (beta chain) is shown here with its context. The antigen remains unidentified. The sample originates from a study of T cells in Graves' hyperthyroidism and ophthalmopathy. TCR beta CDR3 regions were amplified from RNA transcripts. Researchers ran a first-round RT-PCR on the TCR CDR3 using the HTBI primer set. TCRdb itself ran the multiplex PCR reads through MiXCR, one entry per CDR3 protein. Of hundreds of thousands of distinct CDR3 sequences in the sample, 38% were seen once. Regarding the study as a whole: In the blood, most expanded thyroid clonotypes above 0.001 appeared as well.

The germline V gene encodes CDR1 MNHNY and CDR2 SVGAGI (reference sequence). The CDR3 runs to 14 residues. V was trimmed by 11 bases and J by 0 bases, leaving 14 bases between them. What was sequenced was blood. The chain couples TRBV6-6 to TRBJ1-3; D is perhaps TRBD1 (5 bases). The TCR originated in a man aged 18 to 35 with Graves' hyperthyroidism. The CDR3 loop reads CAGLGAASGNTIYF. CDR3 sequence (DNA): TGTGCCGGGCTAGGGGCAGCCTCTGGAAACACCATATATTTT.